The rows below give T cell receptor beta chains drawn from one sample of a study of blood T cells in healthy people across ages. TCRdb processed the 5' RACE reads anew with MiXCR; each CDR3 protein has one entry. This table has 1.5 million to 2 million distinct CDR3 sequences, 28% appearing once. Material: blood. These receptors originate from a woman aged 30 to 39 in good health. Each CDR3 is given with its conserved first and last residue. The order of the fields is CDR3 length, J gene, D gene, V gene, CDR3 protein. A D gene is named only where the DNA matches it firmly.

>14|TRBJ2-7|-|TRBV7-8
CASSGTGTLYEQYF
>16|TRBJ2-7|TRBD1|TRBV28
CASSLFPPGQAYEQYF
>13|TRBJ2-7|-|TRBV3-1
CASSQFRGTEQYF
>15|TRBJ2-1|TRBD2|TRBV5-1
CASSPSTSLYNEQFF
>14|TRBJ1-1|-|TRBV5-6
CASSPVGGNTEAFF
>14|TRBJ2-7|TRBD1|TRBV18
CASSPPGQSYEQYF
>13|TRBJ2-3|-|TRBV24-1
CATSEDSTDTQYF
>12|TRBJ1-1|-|TRBV29-1
CSVKSGGTEAFF
>14|TRBJ2-5|-|TRBV10-3
CAISEALGRETQYF
>17|TRBJ1-1|TRBD1|TRBV11-2
CASSQGTGGKEETEAFF
>16|TRBJ2-5|TRBD2|TRBV9
CASSAGPGTGGETQYF
>12|TRBJ1-2|-|TRBV20-1
CSARENREASTF
>16|TRBJ1-3|-|TRBV7-6
CASSDAGLGLWDTIYF
>16|TRBJ2-3|-|TRBV19
CASTSRSGGSTDTQYF
>17|-|TRBD1|TRBV2
CASRPSPAGQGMETQYF
>11|TRBJ2-1|-|TRBV6-6
CASTGPGEQFF
>13|TRBJ1-2|-|TRBV7-9
CASSLDDQGGYTF
>13|TRBJ1-1|TRBD1|TRBV6-1
CASSAQGEAEAFF
>14|TRBJ2-2|-|TRBV7-2
CASSLAVGTGELFF
>15|TRBJ2-1|TRBD2|TRBV7-8
CASSLRGLAGEDRFF